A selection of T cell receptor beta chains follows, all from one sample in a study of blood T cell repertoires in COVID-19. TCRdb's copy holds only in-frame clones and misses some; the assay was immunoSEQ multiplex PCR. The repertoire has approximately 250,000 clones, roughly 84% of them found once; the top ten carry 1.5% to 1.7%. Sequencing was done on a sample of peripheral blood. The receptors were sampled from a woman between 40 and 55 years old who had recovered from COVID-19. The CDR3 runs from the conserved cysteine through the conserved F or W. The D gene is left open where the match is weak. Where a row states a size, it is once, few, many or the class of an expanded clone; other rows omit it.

TGTGCCAGCAGTATTCTAGCGGGGGGGCGGGAGACCCAGTACTTC CASSILAGGRETQYF TRBD2 TRBV6-5 NA TRBJ2-5
TGTGCCAGCTCAGCTAAACAGGGTAGAGAATCACCCCTCCACTTT CASSAKQGRESPLHF NA TRBV18 NA TRBJ1-6
TGTGCCAGCAGCCAAGAAGGGGCACAGAACTCCTACGAGCAGTACTTC CASSQEGAQNSYEQYF NA TRBV4-2 NA TRBJ2-7
TGTGCCAGCGATTCCGGTAGGCGCCAGGGACAGCCCCAGCATTTT CASDSGRRQGQPQHF NA TRBV6-5 NA TRBJ1-5
TGTGCCAGCAGCTTATGGGAGGAGACCCAGTACTTC CASSLWEETQYF NA TRBV7-9 NA TRBJ2-5
TGTGCCAGCAGCTTGGTATGGGGGGGAGTCGGCTACACCTTC CASSLVWGGVGYTF NA TRBV5-4 NA TRBJ1-2
TGTGCCAGCAGCTTGCGGACTAGCGGGATCTACAATGAGCAGTTCTTC CASSLRTSGIYNEQFF TRBD2 TRBV5-6 once TRBJ2-1
TGCAGCGTCGGCACAGATACGCAGTATTTT CSVGTDTQYF NA TRBV29-1 NA TRBJ2-3
TGTGCCAGCAGCCAAGGCACGAACACGAACACCGGGGAGCTGTTTTTT CASSQGTNTNTGELFF NA TRBV3-1/TRBV3-2 few TRBJ2-2
TGTGCCAGCAGCTGGCGACTTACCACAGATACGCAGTATTTT CASSWRLTTDTQYF NA TRBV11-2 NA TRBJ2-3
TGTGCCAGCAGTGGACGGGCGGGGAGTCAGCCCCAGCATTTT CASSGRAGSQPQHF NA TRBV2 NA TRBJ1-5
TGTGCCAGCAGTTTAAACAGGCTTATAGGCTACACCTTC CASSLNRLIGYTF NA TRBV28 NA TRBJ1-2
TGTGCCAGCAGCTTAGAGGTGACAGGTTTCAATTCACCCCTCCACTTT CASSLEVTGFNSPLHF NA TRBV7-6 NA TRBJ1-6
TGCGCCAGCGGCTCTCCTGGGCAGTTCTTC CASGSPGQFF NA TRBV10-2 once TRBJ2-1
TGTGCCAGCAGTTCGGTCGGGACAGCCACCGGGGAGCTGTTTTTT CASSSVGTATGELFF TRBD1 TRBV27 NA TRBJ2-2
TGTGCCAGCAGCTTAGAGGCAGGGGAAGCTTTCTTT CASSLEAGEAFF NA TRBV11-3 many TRBJ1-1
TGTGCCACCAGCAGACCCCTTCTGAGGGACAGCTCCTACGAGCAGTACTTC CATSRPLLRDSSYEQYF TRBD1 TRBV15 NA TRBJ2-7
TGTGCCAGCAGTTCTCAGGGCTCTGGAAACACCATATATTTT CASSSQGSGNTIYF NA TRBV7-6 NA TRBJ1-3
TGTGCCAGCAGTAACAGGGACTATGGCTACACCTTC CASSNRDYGYTF NA TRBV28 once TRBJ1-2
TGTGCCAGCAGCCTGAACCCCCGAGCCTCTGGAAACACCATATATTTT CASSLNPRASGNTIYF NA TRBV7-6 NA TRBJ1-3
TGTGCCAGCAGCCAAGGGGGGACAGGGCGGGAGCAGTACTTC CASSQGGTGREQYF TRBD1 TRBV3-1/TRBV3-2 NA TRBJ2-7
TGTGCCAGCATAATGGAGAGCTACAATGAGCAGTTCTTC CASIMESYNEQFF NA TRBV2 NA TRBJ2-1
TGTGCCAGCAGCTTTCTGACAGGATCCTACGAGCAGTACTTC CASSFLTGSYEQYF NA TRBV5-6 NA TRBJ2-7
TGTGCCACCAGCAGCCACCTACCGGGATCCCGTCCTCACTTT CATSSHLPGSRPHF NA TRBV15 NA TRBJ1-6
TGCGCCAGCAGCCAAGCCCCATCCTACGAGCAGTACTTC CASSQAPSYEQYF NA TRBV4-1 once TRBJ2-7
TGCGCCAGCAGCTTGGGGCAGTTCTCTGGGGCCAACGTCCTGACTTTC CASSLGQFSGANVLTF NA TRBV5-1 once TRBJ2-6
TGTGCCAGCAGCCTTCTACCGGGACAGGGACAAGGACTCCGCGAGCAGTACTTC CASSLLPGQGQGLREQYF TRBD1 TRBV7-9 NA TRBJ2-7
TGTGCCAGCAGTGAACGGGGGGGCCTGTCCTACAATGAGCAGTTCTTC CASSERGGLSYNEQFF TRBD2 TRBV2 NA TRBJ2-1
TGTGCCAGCAGTTTTCGAGGTACGCAGTATTTT CASSFRGTQYF NA TRBV27 NA TRBJ2-3
TGTGCCAGCAGTGATCAGGGGCTTAATGAAAAACTGTTTTTT CASSDQGLNEKLFF NA TRBV2 NA TRBJ1-4
TGTGCCAGCAGCGCCACATCCGGGGAGCTGTTTTTT CASSATSGELFF NA TRBV13 NA TRBJ2-2
TGTGCCAGCTCACCGATCGTGCGACAGACGTACCAAGAGACCCAGTACTTC CASSPIVRQTYQETQYF NA TRBV18 once TRBJ2-5
TGTGCCAGCAGCTTTGCACAGGGGGCGTACGAGCAGTACTTC CASSFAQGAYEQYF TRBD1 TRBV7-6 NA TRBJ2-7
TGTGCCAGCAGCCCCGAACAGGGTTTTAACGGGGAGCTGTTTTTT CASSPEQGFNGELFF NA TRBV5-4 NA TRBJ2-2
TGTGCCAGCAGTTTAAGACAGGGGGCCCTAATTTATGGCTACACCTTC CASSLRQGALIYGYTF TRBD1 TRBV28 NA TRBJ1-2
TGCAGTGCCCAGGAGAACACTGAAGCTTTCTTT CSAQENTEAFF NA TRBV20-1 NA TRBJ1-1
TGTGCCTGGAGTCCCGGGACAGGGTCCTACGAGCAGTACTTC CAWSPGTGSYEQYF TRBD1 TRBV30 once TRBJ2-7
TGTGCCAGCAGCGCCGGGACTAGCGGGGGGGAGACAGATACGCAGTATTTT CASSAGTSGGETDTQYF TRBD2 TRBV6-4 NA TRBJ2-3
TGTGCCAGCAGCTTAGAGTCCGGGGTGGGCTACACCTTC CASSLESGVGYTF NA TRBV11-3 once TRBJ1-2
TGTGCCAGCAGCTTAGGCTCGAGCGGGGGGTTGAATGAGCAGTTCTTC CASSLGSSGGLNEQFF TRBD2 TRBV11-2 few TRBJ2-1
TGTGCCAGCAGCTTACGGGGACAGGGCACCTACAATGAGCAGTTCTTC CASSLRGQGTYNEQFF TRBD1 TRBV11-3 NA TRBJ2-1
TGTGCCAGCAGCTTGGGGAGCACGGATGGACTGACCCAGTACTTC CASSLGSTDGLTQYF NA TRBV5-5 NA TRBJ2-5
TGCGCCAGCAGCTTGTCCGGGGGGGCGAGCACCGGGGAGCTGTTTTTT CASSLSGGASTGELFF TRBD2 TRBV5-1 NA TRBJ2-2
TGTGCCAGCAAGCGGGACAGGGTGAATACTGAAGCTTTCTTT CASKRDRVNTEAFF TRBD1 TRBV6-5 NA TRBJ1-1
TGTGCCAGCAGGCCAGGGGGGACGGTTAATGAGCAGTTCTTC CASRPGGTVNEQFF NA TRBV7-2 NA TRBJ2-1
TGTGCCAGCAGTTCCGCCGACAGATTAAGCTATGGCTACACCTTC CASSSADRLSYGYTF NA TRBV6-5 NA TRBJ1-2
TGTGCCAGCCGGGACTCGGGCAATCAGCCCCAGCATTTT CASRDSGNQPQHF NA TRBV12-3/TRBV12-4 NA TRBJ1-5
TGTGCCAGCACCCCGACAGCAAATCAGCCCCAGCATTTT CASTPTANQPQHF NA TRBV12-3/TRBV12-4 NA TRBJ1-5
TGTGCCAGCAGCCCGAAGTTTGGTAGCGGGCTTGCCTACGAGCAGTACTTC CASSPKFGSGLAYEQYF TRBD2 TRBV5-5 NA TRBJ2-7
TGTGCCAGCAGTCGCCAGGGGACTCAGCCCCAGCATTTT CASSRQGTQPQHF NA TRBV6-5 NA TRBJ1-5
TGTGCCAGCAGCTATTACTCTGGAAACACCATATATTTT CASSYYSGNTIYF NA TRBV5-5 NA TRBJ1-3
TGTGCCAGCAGCCCCGAAAGGAGACTAGCGGGCTCCTACGAGCAGTACTTC CASSPERRLAGSYEQYF TRBD2 TRBV4-2 NA TRBJ2-7
TGTGCCAGCAGCCGACAGGGCCAGGGGACCCAGTACTTC CASSRQGQGTQYF TRBD1 TRBV12-3/TRBV12-4 NA TRBJ2-5
TGTGCCAGCAGCCGCTACGGGACAGGGGGTGAGCTGCAGTACTTC CASSRYGTGGELQYF TRBD1 TRBV9 NA TRBJ2-7
TGCGCCAGCAGCATAGGACAGTCCCAAGAGACCCAGTACTTC CASSIGQSQETQYF NA TRBV5-1 NA TRBJ2-5
TGTGCCACCTCCCACCGTCGCCCAGACTATGGCTACACCTTC CATSHRRPDYGYTF NA TRBV15 NA TRBJ1-2
TGCGCCAGCAGCCATCTCTGGGGGGGGACTGGAAACACCATATATTTT CASSHLWGGTGNTIYF NA TRBV4-1 once TRBJ1-3